A single sample gave rise to the 32 T cell receptor beta chains below, sequenced in a study of T cell responses to AZD1222 COVID-19 vaccine. Here immunoSEQ multiplex PCR was the method, and the copy in TCRdb shows in-frame clones only, minus some. The repertoire holds more than 95,000 clones, with 89% as singletons. Here the sequenced sample was peripheral blood, taken 28 days after the second AZD1222 dose. The receptors come from an adult who received the AZD1222 COVID-19 vaccine.

The gene calls are TRBV7-9 and TRBJ2-7; D is unclear. The length of the CDR3 is 13 residues. The V and J ends lost 3 bases and 0 bases respectively, with 6 bases between them. CDR1 is SEHNR, CDR2 FQNEAQ, per germline (reference sequence). DNA for the CDR3: TGTGCCAGCAGCTTTAGTAGCTCCTACGAGCAGTACTTC. Residues: CASSFSSSYEQYF.

The gene calls are TRBV5-1 and TRBJ2-7; 7 bases match TRBD2. Trimming at V came to 0 bases and at J to 2 bases, leaving 8 bases not matched to a gene. Germline V gene sequence: CDR1 SGHRS, CDR2 YFSETQ. There are 16 residues in the CDR3. In DNA, the CDR3 is TGCGCCAGCAGCTTGGTGGCGGGAGCGTGGGCCTACGAGCAGTACTTC. Translating it yields CASSLVAGAWAYEQYF.

The chain is built from TRBV30 and TRBJ2-1, with a possible D match to TRBD2 (6 bases). The CDR3 has 13 amino acids. V gave up 0 bases and J gave up 7 bases, with 10 bases separating them. Germline V gene lookup returns CDR1 GTSNPN and CDR2 SVGIG (reference sequence). The CDR3 loop reads CAWSVGLQNEQFF. DNA of the CDR3: TGTGCCTGGAGTGTCGGACTACAGAATGAGCAGTTCTTC. Filled out from reference TRBV30 and TRBJ2-1, the complete variable domain reads SQTIHQWPATLVQPVGSPLSLECTVEGTSNPNLYWYRQAAGRGLQLLFYSVGIGQISSEVPQNLSASRPQDRQFILSSKKLLLSDSGFYLCAWSVGLQNEQFFGPGTRLTVL.

The chain carries TRBV28 and TRBJ2-3; 9 bases map to TRBD1. The V gene's germline CDR1 is MDHEN and CDR2 SYDVKM. With 6 bases clipped from V and 3 bases from J, the junction kept 7 bases outside the gene matches. The CDR3 totals 15 residues. CDR3 loop: CASRPPGTGTDTQYF. CDR3 sequence (DNA): TGTGCCAGCAGGCCCCCCGGGACAGGGACAGATACGCAGTATTTT.

The V and J genes are TRBV28 and TRBJ1-2; D is unresolved. The CDR3 is 10 residues long. CDR1 and CDR2 (germline): MDHEN, SYDVKM. The V end lost 4 bases, the J end lost 4 bases, and 1 base lay between the germline ends. Here the CDR3 reads CASSSYGYTF. CDR3 DNA sequence: TGTGCCAGCAGTTCCTATGGCTACACCTTC.

The V and J genes are TRBV4-3 and TRBJ2-2; TRBD1 might be the D (6 bases). The V and J ends lost 4 bases and 5 bases respectively, with 17 bases between them. Germline values: CDR1 LGHNA, CDR2 YSLEER. CDR3 length: 16 amino acids. CDR3 loop: CASSLEATGATGELFF. DNA of the CDR3: TGCGCCAGCAGCCTAGAGGCGACAGGAGCTACCGGGGAGCTGTTTTTT.

This chain links TRBV11-2 with TRBJ1-2; 7 bases map to TRBD1. The germline gives CDR1 SGHAT, CDR2 FQNNGV. The CDR3 is made up of 15 amino acids. With V trimmed by 3 bases and J by 0 bases, 4 bases remained unmatched. CDR3 in amino acids: CASSLGQSANYGYTF. CDR3 nucleotide sequence: TGTGCCAGCAGCTTGGGACAGTCGGCTAACTATGGCTACACCTTC.

This chain connects TRBV6-5 to TRBJ2-1; D may correspond to TRBD1 or TRBD2 (5 bases each). V was clipped by 3 bases and J by 2 bases, with 11 bases between them. The CDR3 totals 15 residues. Germline assignment: CDR1 MNHEY and CDR2 SVGAGI. The CDR3 DNA reads TGTGCCAGCAGTTATCAACGGGGCCCCTACAATGAGCAGTTCTTC. This gives the protein CASSYQRGPYNEQFF.

The rearrangement joins TRBV6-5 to TRBJ2-7, with 7 positions matching TRBD1. The CDR3 extends over 15 amino acids. Germline V CDR1 and CDR2: MNHEY, SVGAGI. Losses at the gene ends were 6 bases for V and 0 bases for J; bases not matched to a gene: 8. The CDR3 DNA sequence: TGTGCCAGCAGGGGAACGACAGGGTACTCCTACGAGCAGTACTTC. This sequence encodes CASRGTTGYSYEQYF.

CDR3 residues: CASSLAGVSPQHF. CDR3 coding DNA: TGTGCCAGCAGCTTAGCCGGGGTCTCGCCCCAGCATTTT. This chain links TRBV7-8 with TRBJ1-5; no clear D gene. Germline CDR1 reads SGHVS; CDR2 reads FQNEAQ. V dropped 0 bases and J dropped 9 bases, with 9 bases sitting between them. The CDR3 length is 13 residues.

This chain links TRBV7-9 with TRBJ2-5; 7 positions match TRBD1. This CDR3 has 15 residues. The J segment lost 2 bases and the V segment lost 5 bases, leaving 8 bases of the junction unmatched. Looked up from germline, CDR1 is SEHNR and CDR2 is FQNEAQ (reference sequence). CDR3: CASSLGQAAQETQYF. CDR3 bases: TGTGCCAGCAGCCTCGGACAGGCAGCACAAGAGACCCAGTACTTC.

This clone was counted once. The chain joins TRBV27 to TRBJ2-1; 9 bases map to TRBD2. With V trimmed by 6 bases and J by 3 bases, 6 bases remained unmatched. The germline V gene has CDR1 MNHEY and CDR2 SMNVEV (reference sequence). The CDR3 is made up of 15 amino acids. The CDR3, as DNA: TGTGCCAGCAGAACTCTAGCGGGGTTCTACAATGAGCAGTTCTTC. Its protein product is CASRTLAGFYNEQFF.

This chain joins TRBV4-1 and TRBJ2-3, with D unclear. Between the trimmed V and J ends, which lost 5 bases and 4 bases, there was a span of 13 bases. The CDR3 is 14 residues long. The germline gives CDR1 MGHRA, CDR2 YSYEKL. The CDR3 sequence is CASSFPSWSDTQYF. CDR3 DNA sequence: TGCGCCAGCAGCTTCCCTAGTTGGTCAGATACGCAGTATTTT.

The chain combines TRBV5-1 with TRBJ2-2, with TRBD2 matching over 10 bases. V trimming: 4 bases; J trimming: 1 base; junction bases outside the gene matches: 4. In germline, CDR1 is SGHRS, CDR2 YFSETQ. The CDR3 spans 16 residues. The DNA for the CDR3 is TGCGCCAGCAGCGCTAGCGGGGGCCTGAACACCGGGGAGCTGTTTTTT. Its translation is CASSASGGLNTGELFF.

The CDR3 is CASRLPGQGTGEQYF. Here the CDR3 DNA reads TGTGCCAGCAGGTTACCGGGACAGGGGACCGGCGAGCAGTACTTC. This rearrangement joins TRBV7-2 to TRBJ2-7; 10 nucleotides align to TRBD1. V shed 6 bases and J 6 bases; nucleotides not matched to a gene: 11. The CDR3 is made up of 15 amino acids. CDR1 and CDR2 (germline): SGHTA, FQGNSA.

In its sample, this clone was seen a few times. The chain uses TRBV2 and TRBJ1-4; tentatively, D is TRBD1 (6 bases). V shed 5 bases and J shed 8 bases, with 12 bases lying between them. The V gene's germline CDR1 is SNHLY and CDR2 FYNNEI. The CDR3 has 13 amino acids. The CDR3 sequence: CASSTGFREKLFF. As DNA, the CDR3 is TGTGCCAGCAGTACAGGGTTTAGAGAAAAACTGTTTTTT.

The chain uses TRBV18 and TRBJ2-2; D could derive from TRBD1 or TRBD2 (5 bases each). Germline V gene data show CDR1 as KGHSH and CDR2 as LQKENI. The CDR3 is 15 amino acids. The V end was cut by 1 base, the J end by 5 bases, with 11 bases between. CDR3 protein: CASSPRGSSTGELFF. In DNA, the CDR3 is TGTGCCAGCTCACCACGGGGGAGTAGTACCGGGGAGCTGTTTTTT. The whole variable domain, filled in from reference TRBV18 and TRBJ2-2, reads NAGVMQNPRHLVRRRGQEARLRCSPMKGHSHVYWYRQLPEEGLKFMVYLQKENIIDESGMPKERFSAEFPKEGPSILRIQQVVRGDSAAYFCASSPRGSSTGELFFGEGSRLTVL.

The V call is TRBV28, the J call TRBJ2-7; 10 positions match TRBD2. The CDR3 is 16 residues long. The germline gives CDR1 MDHEN, CDR2 SYDVKM. V shed 3 bases, J shed 2 bases, and the junction held 7 bases outside the gene matches. CDR3 nucleotides: TGTGCCAGCAGTTTTTCACTAGCGGGACTCACCTACGAGCAGTACTTC. This encodes CASSFSLAGLTYEQYF. The whole variable domain, remainder taken from reference TRBV28 and TRBJ2-7, is DVKVTQSSRYLVKRTGEKVFLECVQDMDHENMFWYRQDPGLGLRLIYFSYDVKMKEKGDIPEGYSVSREKKERFSLILESASTNQTSMYLCASSFSLAGLTYEQYFGPGTRLTVT.

This sequence joins TRBV28 and TRBJ2-1; tentative D call: TRBD2 (6 bases). The germline V gene encodes CDR1 MDHEN and CDR2 SYDVKM. The length of the CDR3 is 15 residues. V gave up 3 bases and J gave up 5 bases, with 14 bases separating them. This CDR3 reads CASSFSGGNNNEQFF. The CDR3 DNA sequence: TGTGCCAGCAGTTTTAGTGGCGGGAACAACAATGAGCAGTTCTTC.

Here the CDR3 DNA reads TGCAGCGTTGTGGAGACTAGCGGGAGAACTTTTATCTACGAGCAGTACTTC. Translated: CSVVETSGRTFIYEQYF. The chain couples TRBV29-1 to TRBJ2-7; 12 bases are a match to TRBD2. This CDR3 comprises 17 residues. Germline-derived CDR1 and CDR2 are SQVTM and ANQGSEA. With 4 bases clipped from V and 3 bases from J, the junction kept 13 bases outside the gene matches.

V usage is TRBV28 and J usage is TRBJ1-4; maybe TRBD1 (5 bases). Trimming pared 2 bases from V and 2 bases from J, leaving 18 bases between. The CDR3 is 18 amino acids. Germline lookup yields CDR1 MDHEN and CDR2 SYDVKM. The CDR3 coding sequence is TGTGCCAGCAGTTTAAATGAGCAGGGTCTAGGGACTAATGAAAAACTGTTTTTT. Protein product: CASSLNEQGLGTNEKLFF.

The chain has TRBV15 and TRBJ2-3; D ambiguous. CDR3 length: 10 amino acids. Per germline, CDR1 LNHNV and CDR2 YYDKDF (reference sequence). V lost 0 bases, J lost 14 bases, and 6 bases lay in between. The CDR3 DNA sequence: TGTGCCACCAGCAGAGACCGTCTGTATTTT. Amino acids: CATSRDRLYF.

The chain recombines TRBV28 with TRBJ1-3, with a weak D call TRBD1 (5 bases). This CDR3 spans 13 amino acids. Germline CDR1 and CDR2: MDHEN and SYDVKM. V gave up 8 bases and J gave up 4 bases, with 12 bases separating them. The CDR3 nucleotides read TGTGCCAGCCGGCAGGGTCCCGGAAACACCATATATTTT. Encoded protein: CASRQGPGNTIYF.

The chain links TRBV4-2 to TRBJ1-6, with D possibly TRBD1 on 5 matching bases. Deletions cut 1 base from V and 10 bases from J, with 20 bases between. Germline values: CDR1 LGHNA, CDR2 YNFKEQ. CDR3 length: 17 amino acids. Here the CDR3 DNA reads TGTGCCAGCAGCCAAGCTCTTCAGGGAGGAACGGGATCACCCCTCCACTTT. It is translated as CASSQALQGGTGSPLHF.

V gene TRBV6-2 or TRBV6-3 combines with J gene TRBJ2-7; D may be TRBD1 (6 bases). Trimming stripped 2 bases from V and 2 bases from J, with 13 bases between. This CDR3 spans 15 amino acids. Germline V gene data show CDR1 as MNHEY and CDR2 as SVGEGT. In DNA form, the CDR3 reads TGTGCCAGCAGTTACGGGACAATCCGAGCCTACGAGCAGTACTTC. Amino acid sequence: CASSYGTIRAYEQYF.

This clone was seen just once. This rearrangement joins TRBV6-2 or TRBV6-3 to TRBJ2-7; 10 nucleotides match TRBD2. The CDR3 totals 14 residues. CDR1 and CDR2 (germline): MNHEY, SVGEGT. V shed 6 bases, J shed 3 bases, and the junction held 5 bases outside the gene matches. CDR3 sequence (DNA): TGTGCCAGCAGCCCACTAGCGGGAAGCTACGAGCAGTACTTC. It encodes CASSPLAGSYEQYF.

The chain is built from TRBV9 and TRBJ1-5; TRBD1 agrees at 9 bases. Trimming removed 0 bases from V and 7 bases from J; junction bases left unmatched: 2. The CDR3 is 14 residues long. CDR1 is SGDLS, CDR2 YYNGEE, per germline. This CDR3 reads CASSVGQGDQPQHF. CDR3 coding DNA: TGTGCCAGCAGCGTAGGACAGGGGGACCAGCCCCAGCATTTT.

The V gene is TRBV28, the J gene TRBJ1-6, with TRBD1 as a possible D gene (5 bases). The CDR3 length is 12 residues. The germline V gene has CDR1 MDHEN and CDR2 SYDVKM. Trimming pared 1 base from V and 13 bases from J, leaving 8 bases between. CDR3 nucleotides: TGTGCCAGCAGTTTATCGGGACGGCCCCTCCACTTT. Translating it yields CASSLSGRPLHF.

The CDR3 bases are TGTGCCAGCAGTTTATCCACAGGAGGAAACACCATATATTTT. It specifies CASSLSTGGNTIYF. The chain uses TRBV28 and TRBJ1-3; tentative D call: TRBD1 (5 bases). V was cut by 1 base and J by 4 bases, with 8 bases left in between. This CDR3 comprises 14 residues. Germline lookup yields CDR1 MDHEN and CDR2 SYDVKM. The whole variable domain, filled in from reference TRBV28 and TRBJ1-3, reads DVKVTQSSRYLVKRTGEKVFLECVQDMDHENMFWYRQDPGLGLRLIYFSYDVKMKEKGDIPEGYSVSREKKERFSLILESASTNQTSMYLCASSLSTGGNTIYFGEGSWLTVV.

The genes are TRBV7-2 and TRBJ1-2; 7 bases are a match to TRBD1. This CDR3 is built from 14 residues. V shed 5 bases, J shed 6 bases, and the junction held 9 bases outside the gene matches. CDR1 is SGHTA, CDR2 FQGNSA, per germline. CDR3 loop: CASSPSHRGDGYTF. Here the CDR3 DNA reads TGTGCCAGCAGCCCTTCCCACAGGGGAGATGGCTACACCTTC.

The gene calls are TRBV19 and TRBJ1-5; D is perhaps TRBD1 (5 bases). The CDR3 sequence is 17 residues long. Germline CDR1 reads LNHDA; CDR2 reads SQIVND (reference sequence). Trimming left V 2 bases short and J 3 bases short, with 17 bases between. In DNA form, the CDR3 reads TGTGCCAGTAGTATATGGGGTGTAGGAGGGACCAATCAGCCCCAGCATTTT. Encoded protein: CASSIWGVGGTNQPQHF. The full variable domain, in which reference TRBV19 and TRBJ1-5 provide the parts outside the CDR3, is DGGITQSPKYLFRKEGQNVTLSCEQNLNHDAMYWYRQDPGQGLRLIYYSQIVNDFQKGDIAEGYSVSREKKESFPLTVTSAQKNPTAFYLCASSIWGVGGTNQPQHFGDGTRLSIL.

The chain combines TRBV5-1 with TRBJ2-1; 14 bases line up with TRBD2. The germline V gene encodes CDR1 SGHRS and CDR2 YFSETQ. The CDR3 spans 17 residues. The J segment lost 5 bases and the V segment lost 3 bases, leaving 7 bases of the junction unmatched. The CDR3 here is CASSSRLAGGPHNEQFF. The CDR3 DNA is TGCGCCAGCAGCTCCAGACTAGCGGGAGGGCCCCACAATGAGCAGTTCTTC.